A single sample gave rise to the 6 T cell receptor beta chains below, sequenced in a study of regulatory T cells in long-lasting Graves disease. Combining iRepertoire HTBI primers with Arm-PCR of CDR3 regions, the authors built TCR beta libraries. Using its own MiXCR run on the multiplex PCR reads, TCRdb lists one record per CDR3 protein. Of about 420,000 distinct CDR3 sequences in the sample, about a sixth were seen once. Time point defined: newly diagnosed GD, antithyroid drugs for less than 3 months. PBMC RNA served as the TCR library source. The data were also submitted as part of a second study, on T cells in Graves' hyperthyroidism and ophthalmopathy.

Specimen: peripheral blood mononuclear cells (PBMCs), collected at new diagnosis, from a patient treated with antithyroid drugs. The receptors shown here come from a woman aged 18-29 years with Graves disease.

This clonotype was seen many times. This sequence joins TRBV20-1 and TRBJ2-1; D not resolved. This CDR3 spans 9 amino acids. V lost 2 bases to trimming and J lost 9 bases, with 2 bases between them. CDR1 and CDR2 (germline): DFQATT, SNEGSKA (reference sequence). For the CDR3, the DNA is TGCAGTGCTAGACCTGAGCAGTTCTTC. It translates to CSARPEQFF.

The rearrangement links TRBV18 to TRBJ2-2; D may be TRBD1 or TRBD2 (5 bases each). The CDR3 length is 16 residues. The germline CDR1 and CDR2 sequences are KGHSH and LQKENI. V was cut by 6 bases and J by 4 bases, with 18 bases left in between. CDR3 coding DNA: TGTGCCAGCTCCCCTGAGAGGGGCGTAACCACCGGGGAGCTGTTTTTT. It encodes CASSPERGVTTGELFF.

This clonotype was counted only a few times. The CDR3 region has the DNA TGCAGTCCAGGACAAGGGGTCGTAGGTGGCTATGGCTACACCTTC. Amino acid sequence: CSPGQGVVGGYGYTF. The chain links TRBV20-1 to TRBJ1-2, with a tentative D call TRBD1 (5 bases). Germline assignment: CDR1 DFQATT and CDR2 SNEGSKA (reference sequence). Trimming took off 8 bases at V and 4 bases at J, with 23 bases between the two ends. The CDR3 has 15 amino acids.

This clonotype was seen more than once but under ten times. This chain uses TRBV12-3 or TRBV12-4 with TRBJ2-6; 7 nucleotides align to TRBD2. The CDR3 contains 17 residues. The V gene end was trimmed by 5 bases and the J gene end by 2 bases; junction bases not matched to a gene: 9. The CDR3 DNA follows: TGTGCCAGCAGTATCTCTTGGGGGGGGACTGGGGCCAACGTCCTGACTTTC. Protein: CASSISWGGTGANVLTF.

In this sample, this clonotype turned up many times. The V call is TRBV2, the J call TRBJ2-2; D is perhaps TRBD1 (6 bases). Germline values: CDR1 SNHLY, CDR2 FYNNEI. The CDR3 loop spans 14 amino acids. V lost 6 bases and J lost 4, with 12 bases in between. CDR3 DNA sequence: TGTGCCAGCAGACGGGACACGTCCACCGGGGAGCTGTTTTTT. It yields the protein CASRRDTSTGELFF.

This clonotype was detected many times. The rearrangement links TRBV28 to TRBJ2-1; no definite D call. Germline V gives CDR1 MDHEN, CDR2 SYDVKM. The CDR3 runs 11 residues. The V end lost 6 bases, the J end lost 2 bases, and 2 bases lay between the germline ends. The CDR3 region has the DNA TGTGCCAGCAGGACCTACAATGAGCAGTTCTTC. The encoded protein is CASRTYNEQFF.